This paragraph reports one T cell receptor (beta chain). What it recognizes is unknown. These data are taken from a study of T cell repertoires in cytomegalovirus infection. At the level of the study: Indicated by public TCR beta signatures were CMV infection and matching HLA type. Study conclusions and caveats: The ex vivo response showed dominance by HLA-C-restricted CMV-specific TCR beta clonotypes. Pooled public TCR beta family frequency picked out CMV carriers with the relevant HLA.

With 6 bases removed from V and 4 bases from J, the gap between germline ends came to 12 bases. The germline gives CDR1 LNHDA, CDR2 SQIVND (reference sequence). The CDR3 spans 13 residues. One entry per CDR3 protein, called by TCRdb with MiXCR from the reads. Here the sample spans 200,000 to 250,000 distinct CDR3 sequences, around an eighth being singletons. This TCR came from a human donor in good health (CMV status not recorded). Some clones in this sample may be carry-over from other donors' samples. The source material was PBMCs. The chain joins TRBV19 to TRBJ1-1; no clear D gene. The CDR3, as DNA: TGTGCCAGTAGCCCAACGATGGGCACTGAAGCTTTCTTT. Protein: CASSPTMGTEAFF.